This T cell receptor beta chain is from a study of blood T cell repertoires in COVID-19. Study at large: The United States, Italy and Spain provided the acute and convalescent COVID-19 samples. From T cells, B-cell-depleted T cells, or PBMCs came the material, which was cDNA or gDNA.

In the original analysis: Amplification of reference gene primers provided the estimated nucleated cell counts. Libraries were prepared by immunoSEQ multiplex PCR; TCRdb keeps only in-frame clonotypes and omits some of them. From that table come the V and J calls and clone size; the DNA was used to work out D and trimming. Counted here are 200,000 to 300,000 clones, 82% occurring once; the ten biggest clones make up around 4.7%. V was shortened by 5 bases and J by 0 bases, with 19 bases between the two germline ends. CDR3 size: 19 residues. Germline V gives CDR1 KGHDR, CDR2 SFDVKD. Sequenced input: peripheral blood. This TCR was sampled from a woman in her 70s with acute or convalescent COVID-19. V and J are TRBV24-1 and TRBJ2-6, with D possibly being TRBD2 (5 bases). This CDR3 reads CATSAAPGRRSSGANVLTF. For the CDR3, the DNA is TGTGCCACCAGTGCCGCCCCCGGCAGGAGGAGCTCTGGGGCCAACGTCCTGACTTTC.